This TCR beta chain was captured in a study of T cells in localized non-small cell lung cancer. Germline assignment: CDR1 SGDLS and CDR2 YYNGEE. The CDR3 has 16 amino acids. V lost 4 bases and J 0 bases, leaving 16 bases between the germline ends. Produced via immunoSEQ multiplex PCR; TCRdb's table is partial and in-frame only. The table has about 2,900 clones, around 34% seen once; the top ten hold over 9%. This clone was detected only a few times. This chain joins TRBV9 and TRBJ1-1; a possible D gene is TRBD1 (6 bases). Material: normal lung tissue next to the tumor, obtained before any cancer treatment. The source of this sequence is a male donor older than 55 with stage I squamous cell lung carcinoma. In DNA form, the CDR3 reads TGTGCCAGCAGCCCAAAGATGGGGGCTTTGAACACTGAAGCTTTCTTT. Translation gives CASSPKMGALNTEAFF.